This TCR beta chain is drawn from a study of cytomegalovirus exposure and HLA in healthy donors. Use of 60 Vbeta and 13 Jbeta primers characterized the PCR. TCRdb's table, derived via immunoSEQ multiplex PCR, lists solely in-frame clones and lacks some. The sample consists of around 100,000 clones, around 65% of them appearing once. Germline assignment: CDR1 DFQATT and CDR2 SNEGSKA (reference sequence). Trimming removed 5 bases at V and 3 bases at J, with 8 bases between. The CDR3 is made up of 11 amino acids. This clonotype was obtained from a woman between 45 and 60 years old in good health and CMV-seronegative. Input material: PBMCs. The chain links TRBV20-1 to TRBJ2-7, with D maybe TRBD2 (6 bases). In DNA, the CDR3 is TGCAGTGCTCGGGACTTCTACGAGCAGTACTTC. Translating it yields CSARDFYEQYF.